A single sample is the source of the 21 T cell receptor beta chains below, sequenced in a study of T cells expressing NK-cell markers. Using the 5' RACE reads, TCRdb records one entry per CDR3 protein without DNA. The ten top clones account for approximately 3.6%, within a sample of some 600,000 distinct CDR3 sequences. Sequencing used blood T cells: a sorted CD56 or NKG2C T cell subset, CD4+ or CD8+ T cells, or bulk PBMC T cells (not recorded which). Source of these receptors: a man aged 18 to 35 in good health.

This chain connects TRBV12-3 or TRBV12-4 to TRBJ1-5; with no DNA, the TCRdb D assignment of TRBD1 cannot be verified. This CDR3 is 15 amino acids long. The CDR3 sequence is CASSTGTGNNQPQHF.

V usage is TRBV6-1 and J usage is TRBJ1-1. The germline V gene has CDR1 MNHNS and CDR2 SASEGT. The CDR3 length is 13 residues. The CDR3 here is CASRESGTNEAFF.

The chain couples TRBV12-3 or TRBV12-4 to TRBJ2-1; TCRdb returns TRBD2, unconfirmable since there is no DNA. The CDR3 is 15 residues long. The CDR3 loop reads CASTPSGGNYNEQFF.

The chain carries TRBV6-5 and TRBJ2-7; the TCRdb D gene call, TRBD1, has no DNA to confirm it. The CDR3 totals 16 residues. Germline CDR1 MNHEY, CDR2 SVGAGI. CDR3 sequence: CASSFPTSGGDYEQYF.

The chain combines TRBV5-1 with TRBJ2-1; absent DNA, TCRdb's TRBD1 call cannot be checked. The CDR3 sequence is 16 residues long. Germline assignment: CDR1 SGHRS and CDR2 YFSETQ. This CDR3 is CASSSDPRDRGNEQFF.

V gene TRBV19 combines with J gene TRBJ2-7; the D gene TCRdb calls, TRBD1, cannot be checked with no DNA. The germline V gene encodes CDR1 LNHDA and CDR2 SQIVND (reference sequence). There are 17 residues in the CDR3. The CDR3 sequence is CASSIIYAGAPNYEQYF. Full variable domain (outside the CDR3, taken from reference TRBV19 and TRBJ2-7): DGGITQSPKYLFRKEGQNVTLSCEQNLNHDAMYWYRQDPGQGLRLIYYSQIVNDFQKGDIAEGYSVSREKKESFPLTVTSAQKNPTAFYLCASSIIYAGAPNYEQYFGPGTRLTVT.

V gene TRBV4-3 combines with J gene TRBJ1-5; TCRdb's D call, TRBD1, is unchecked because there is no DNA. Per germline, CDR1 LGHNA and CDR2 YSLEER. The CDR3 contains 16 residues. The CDR3 reads CASSQDLSGFDQPQHF.

The V call is TRBV14, the J call TRBJ2-1; there is no DNA to check the TCRdb D call of TRBD2. There are 17 residues in the CDR3. Germline CDR1 and CDR2: SGHDN and FVKESK. CDR3 protein: CASSQLGGLAGVHEQFF.

The chain links TRBV27 to TRBJ1-5. CDR1 is MNHEY and CDR2 is SMNVEV in the germline V gene (reference sequence). CDR3 length: 16 residues. This CDR3 is CASSLRRRGSNQPQHF.

The chain recombines TRBV12-3 or TRBV12-4 with TRBJ1-5; TCRdb lists TRBD1, though no DNA is available to test this call. The CDR3 spans 15 residues. The CDR3 region is CASSLWDAGNQPQHF.

The chain is built from TRBV6-1 and TRBJ2-3; the D call of TRBD2 rests on TCRdb alone, since no DNA is present to check it. Germline V gene data show CDR1 as MNHNS and CDR2 as SASEGT. The CDR3 length is 15 residues. The CDR3 is CASSEGLAGIGTQYF.

The V and J genes are TRBV7-6 and TRBJ2-7; TCRdb outputs TRBD2, but without DNA this stays unchecked. The CDR3 runs 14 residues. CDR1 SGHVS and CDR2 FNYEAQ come from the germline V gene. The CDR3: CASSSLRGKYEQYF.

This chain uses TRBV27 with TRBJ2-5; TCRdb's D call, TRBD2, is unchecked because there is no DNA. The CDR3 loop spans 12 amino acids. From germline, CDR1 is MNHEY and CDR2 SMNVEV (reference sequence). CDR3 loop: CASSFLRETQYF.

This chain connects TRBV7-3 to TRBJ2-7. CDR1 and CDR2 (germline): SGHTA, FQGTGA. The CDR3 extends over 14 amino acids. The CDR3 reads CASSPERNSYEQYF.

V and J are TRBV20-1 and TRBJ2-3; with no DNA, the TCRdb D assignment of TRBD1 cannot be verified. This CDR3 has 14 amino acids. CDR1 is DFQATT and CDR2 is SNEGSKA in the germline V gene (reference sequence). The CDR3 sequence: CSARVDGGTDTQYF.

V and J are TRBV2 and TRBJ2-1. This CDR3 comprises 15 residues. Germline CDR1 SNHLY, CDR2 FYNNEI. The CDR3 protein is CASTATRGAYNEQFF.

The chain carries TRBV29-1 and TRBJ2-2; checking the TCRdb D call of TRBD1 is not possible without DNA. This CDR3 has 12 residues. Germline V gene sequence: CDR1 SQVTM, CDR2 ANQGSEA. This CDR3 is CAGQPNTGELFF.

This sequence joins TRBV20-1 and TRBJ2-5; TCRdb lists TRBD2, though no DNA is available to test this call. This CDR3 has 13 residues. Germline V CDR1 and CDR2: DFQATT, SNEGSKA (reference sequence). The CDR3 loop is CSAGGGRRETQYF.

CDR3 in amino acids: CASTRDRGGEQFF. The V call is TRBV7-3, the J call TRBJ2-1; with no DNA, the TCRdb D assignment of TRBD1 cannot be verified. CDR3 length equals 13 residues. The germline CDR1 and CDR2 sequences are SGHTA and FQGTGA.

J is TRBJ1-3 and V is TRBV3-1; TCRdb's D gene call, TRBD1, goes unchecked for lack of DNA. The CDR3 covers 16 residues. Germline assignment: CDR1 LGHDT and CDR2 YNNKEL (reference sequence). The CDR3 reads CASSLRQRTSGNTIYF.

This chain uses TRBV6-1 with TRBJ2-3; TCRdb reports TRBD1, a call that lacks DNA to check it against. Germline assignment: CDR1 MNHNS and CDR2 SASEGT. The CDR3 totals 14 residues. CDR3 region: CASRGASLYPTQYF.